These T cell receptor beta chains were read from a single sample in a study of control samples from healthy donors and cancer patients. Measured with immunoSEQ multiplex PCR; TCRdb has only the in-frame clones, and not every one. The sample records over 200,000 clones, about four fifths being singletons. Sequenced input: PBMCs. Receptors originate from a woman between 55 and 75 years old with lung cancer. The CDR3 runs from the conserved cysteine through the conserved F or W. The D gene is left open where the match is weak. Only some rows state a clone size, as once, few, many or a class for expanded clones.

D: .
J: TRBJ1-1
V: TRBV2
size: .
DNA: TGTGCCAGCAGTGGCGGGGGAAGTAACACTGAAGCTTTCTTT
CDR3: CASSGGGSNTEAFF

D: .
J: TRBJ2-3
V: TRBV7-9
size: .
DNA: TGTGCCAGCAGCTTGGGGGGCCAGTCAGATACGCAGTATTTT
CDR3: CASSLGGQSDTQYF

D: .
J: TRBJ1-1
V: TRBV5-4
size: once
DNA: TGTGCCAGCAGCTTGAGGGGTTATGCTGAAGCTTTCTTT
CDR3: CASSLRGYAEAFF

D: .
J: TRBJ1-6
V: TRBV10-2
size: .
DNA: TGCGCCAGCAAATTGGAGGGGACCTATAATTCACCCCTCCACTTT
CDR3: CASKLEGTYNSPLHF

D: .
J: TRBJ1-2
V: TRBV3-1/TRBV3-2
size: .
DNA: TGTGCCAGCAGCCAAGCTCGGGGGACCTATGGCTACACCTTC
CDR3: CASSQARGTYGYTF

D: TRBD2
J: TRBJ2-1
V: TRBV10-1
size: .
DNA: TGCGCCAGCAGTGAGTCTGCTAGCGGGACCCCCCGTGAGCAGTTCTTC
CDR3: CASSESASGTPREQFF

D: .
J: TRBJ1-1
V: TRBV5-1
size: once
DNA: TGCGCCAGCAGCTTGGGGGAGGGATCCACTGAAGCTTTCTTT
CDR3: CASSLGEGSTEAFF

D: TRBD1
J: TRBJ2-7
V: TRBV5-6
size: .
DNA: TGTGCCAGCAGCTCGGTGTTGGACAGGTCCTACGAGCAGTACTTC
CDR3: CASSSVLDRSYEQYF

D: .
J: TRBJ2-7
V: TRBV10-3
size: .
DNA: TGTGCCATCAGTGGGGAAAGCTTCTACGAGCAGTACTTC
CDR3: CAISGESFYEQYF

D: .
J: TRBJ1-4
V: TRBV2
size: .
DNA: TGTGCCAGCAGTGAATCAGGCAGGCCCTGGGAAAAACTGTTTTTT
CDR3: CASSESGRPWEKLFF

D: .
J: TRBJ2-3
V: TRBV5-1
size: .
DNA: TGCGCCAGCAGCCGGGGGACAGATACGCAGTATTTT
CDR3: CASSRGTDTQYF

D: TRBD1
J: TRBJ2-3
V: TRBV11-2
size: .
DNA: TGTGCCAGCAGTCGCAGGGGGCTTGGCACAGATACGCAGTATTTT
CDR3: CASSRRGLGTDTQYF

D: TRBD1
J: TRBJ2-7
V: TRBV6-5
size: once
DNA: TGTGCCAGCAGGACAGGGGGAATGTCCTACGAGCAGTACTTC
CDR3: CASRTGGMSYEQYF

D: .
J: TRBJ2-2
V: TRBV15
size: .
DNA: TGTGCCACCAGCAGAGAGGAGGGGCCCGGGGAGCTGTTTTTT
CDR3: CATSREEGPGELFF

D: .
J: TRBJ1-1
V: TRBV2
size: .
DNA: TGTGCCAGCAGTCGGATGGGGAACACTGAAGCTTTCTTT
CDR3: CASSRMGNTEAFF

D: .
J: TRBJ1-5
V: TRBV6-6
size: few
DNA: TGTGCCAGCAGCTTAAAAAGTAGGGGGAGCAATCAGCCCCAGCATTTT
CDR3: CASSLKSRGSNQPQHF